This passage covers 15 T cell receptor beta chains from one sample sequenced in a study of T cells in Graves' hyperthyroidism and ophthalmopathy. It was RNA transcripts that yielded the amplified TCR beta CDR3 regions. A first-round RT-PCR of the TCR CDR3 used the HTBI primer set. TCRdb analysed the multiplex PCR reads with MiXCR anew, one entry per CDR3 protein. The sample holds 540,000 or so distinct CDR3 sequences, 15% to 17% seen once. The sample taken for sequencing was blood. All receptors derive from a woman between 25 and 40 years old with Graves' hyperthyroidism.

This clonotype has ten or more counts. The V call is TRBV3-1, the J call TRBJ1-1, with no clear D. This CDR3 comprises 14 residues. Germline V gives CDR1 LGHDT, CDR2 YNNKEL (reference sequence). Trimming took off 0 bases at V and 2 bases at J, with 7 bases between the two ends. CDR3 in amino acids: CASSQDFGNTEAFF. The DNA for the CDR3 is TGTGCCAGCAGCCAAGATTTCGGAAACACTGAAGCTTTCTTT.

To note about this clonotype: One end of the junction varies from germline; a read error may be responsible. This chain connects TRBV9 to TRBJ2-3; 15 bases map to TRBD2. This CDR3 contains 18 residues. Germline CDR1 is SGDLS and CDR2 is YYNGEE. The CDR3 DNA reads as TGTGCCAGCAGCGGGACTAGCGGGAGGGCCCGGAGCACAGATGCGCAGTATTTT. Amino acid sequence: CASSGTSGRARSTDAQYF.

For this clonotype: At one boundary the junction diverges from the germline segment, which might be a read error. The chain joins TRBV5-4 to TRBJ2-1; D gene ambiguous. The CDR3 has 13 residues. Germline loops: CDR1 SGHNT, CDR2 YYREEE (reference sequence). CDR3 DNA sequence: TGTGCCAGCGGCGGACCTGATTACAATGAGCAGTCCTTC. Translating gives CASGGPDYNEQSF.

This clonotype was detected many times. The chain is built from TRBV4-1 and TRBJ2-7; D perhaps matches TRBD2 (6 bases). The germline CDR1 and CDR2 sequences are MGHRA and YSYEKL. The CDR3 is made up of 15 amino acids. Trimming took 1 base from V and 3 from J, leaving 13 bases between them. The CDR3 region has the DNA TGCGCCAGCAGCCAAGCGGTGTCGCGGGGCTACGAGCAGTACTTC. The encoded protein is CASSQAVSRGYEQYF.

In this sample, this clonotype turned up many times. The chain is built from TRBV3-1 and TRBJ1-2; 9 nucleotides agree with TRBD1. The CDR3 totals 14 residues. The germline V gene encodes CDR1 LGHDT and CDR2 YNNKEL (reference sequence). The junction had 4 bases not matched to a gene; V was cut back by 0 bases and J by 8 bases. This CDR3 is CASSQDLTGGGYTF. CDR3 coding DNA: TGTGCCAGCAGCCAAGACCTCACAGGGGGCGGCTACACCTTC.

This clonotype was picked up many times. The V gene is TRBV20-1, the J gene TRBJ2-4, with D possibly being TRBD1 (5 bases). V was shortened by 5 bases and J by 2 bases, with 13 bases between the two germline ends. From germline, CDR1 is DFQATT and CDR2 SNEGSKA (reference sequence). The CDR3 is made up of 14 amino acids. The CDR3 DNA follows: TGCAGTGCTCAGTCGACAGCCTCCAAAAACATTCAGTACTTC. Residues: CSAQSTASKNIQYF.

This clonotype was seen ten or more times. The V call is TRBV7-3, the J call TRBJ2-3, with 16 bases aligning to TRBD2. The germline V gene has CDR1 SGHTA and CDR2 FQGTGA. The V gene end was trimmed by 5 bases and the J gene end by 4 bases; junction bases not matched to a gene: 3. The CDR3 has 16 residues. CDR3 sequence reads: CASSKGLAGGSDTQYF. In nucleotides, the CDR3 is TGTGCCAGCAGCAAGGGACTAGCGGGAGGGTCAGATACGCAGTATTTT.

This clonotype was seen ten or more times. The V call is TRBV5-1, the J call TRBJ2-1; 7 bases line up with TRBD2. V was clipped by 4 bases and J by 3 bases; unmatched bases: 10. The germline V gene encodes CDR1 SGHRS and CDR2 YFSETQ. This CDR3 is 16 amino acids long. The CDR3 spells CASSPQGAGVYNEQFF. CDR3 sequence (DNA): TGCGCCAGCAGCCCCCAGGGCGCGGGAGTCTACAATGAGCAGTTCTTC.

This clonotype was counted many times. The chain carries TRBV28 and TRBJ2-2; D is perhaps TRBD1 (6 bases). V lost 5 bases, J lost 2 bases, and 12 bases lay in between. The CDR3 length is 15 residues. The germline gives CDR1 MDHEN, CDR2 SYDVKM. The CDR3 region has the DNA TGTGCCAGCAGTCGCTCGACAGGAAACACCGGGGAGCTGTTTTTT. This gives the protein CASSRSTGNTGELFF.

This clonotype was picked up a small number of times. The rearrangement joins TRBV19 to TRBJ1-2; D unclear. There are 15 residues in the CDR3. Deletions cut 7 bases from V and 1 base from J, with 16 bases between. CDR1 is LNHDA and CDR2 is SQIVND in the germline V gene (reference sequence). CDR3 in amino acids: CASNPVEGVNYGYTF. In DNA form, the CDR3 reads TGTGCCAGTAACCCAGTCGAGGGCGTTAACTATGGCTACACCTTC. The full variable domain, in which reference TRBV19 and TRBJ1-2 provide the parts outside the CDR3, is DGGITQSPKYLFRKEGQNVTLSCEQNLNHDAMYWYRQDPGQGLRLIYYSQIVNDFQKGDIAEGYSVSREKKESFPLTVTSAQKNPTAFYLCASNPVEGVNYGYTFGSGTRLTVV.

This clonotype was observed many times. The gene calls are TRBV6-1 and TRBJ2-2; D unclear. Germline loops: CDR1 MNHNS, CDR2 SASEGT. The length of the CDR3 is 16 residues. The ends were cut back, 3 bases at V and 4 bases at J, with 15 bases in the middle. CDR3 sequence (DNA): TGTGCCAGCAGTGATCCCGCCGGGCCAGGCACCGGGGAGCTGTTTTTT. It translates to CASSDPAGPGTGELFF.

The table lists this clonotype with a few counts. The CDR3 DNA sequence: TGTGCCAGCAGCTTAGAAGCGGCCGGGGGGGAAAAACTGTTTTTT. This codes for CASSLEAAGGEKLFF. V and J are TRBV11-2 and TRBJ1-4; TRBD1 might be the D (5 bases). In germline, CDR1 is SGHAT, CDR2 FQNNGV. The CDR3 runs to 15 residues. V was cut by 0 bases and J by 8 bases, with 13 bases left in between.

CDR3 coding DNA: TGTGCCAGCAGTCCACAGACAGGGATCTACAATGAGCAGTTCTTC. This codes for CASSPQTGIYNEQFF. The chain recombines TRBV27 with TRBJ2-1, with TRBD1 matching 7 bases. Trimming at V came to 5 bases and at J to 3 bases, leaving 7 bases not matched to a gene. The CDR3 extends over 15 amino acids. The V gene's germline CDR1 is MNHEY and CDR2 SMNVEV (reference sequence).

V gene TRBV9 combines with J gene TRBJ2-5; D is unclear. The CDR3 has 13 amino acids. Trimming pared 0 bases from V and 4 bases from J, leaving 7 bases between. CDR1 SGDLS and CDR2 YYNGEE come from the germline V gene. In DNA form, the CDR3 reads TGTGCCAGCAGCGTAGCGGGCGGAGAGACCCAGTACTTC. It specifies CASSVAGGETQYF. The full variable domain, with the rest looked up from reference TRBV9 and TRBJ2-5, is DSGVTQTPKHLITATGQRVTLRCSPRSGDLSVYWYQQSLDQGLQFLIQYYNGEERAKGNILERFSAQQFPDLHSELNLSSLELGDSALYFCASSVAGGETQYFGPGTRLLVL.

The rearrangement links TRBV18 to TRBJ2-1, with 8 nucleotides matching TRBD2. Germline V gene sequence: CDR1 KGHSH, CDR2 LQKENI. There are 16 residues in the CDR3. V shed 6 bases, J shed 4 bases, and the junction held 11 bases outside the gene matches. In DNA, the CDR3 is TGTGCCAGCTCTAAAGTTCACACTAGCGGATACAATGAGCAGTTCTTC. Translated, it gives CASSKVHTSGYNEQFF.